This T cell receptor (beta chain) was captured by sequencing in a study of blood T cell repertoires in COVID-19. Background on the study: Material from acute and convalescent COVID-19 was sourced from the United States, Italy and Spain.

The CDR3 is 13 residues long. The V and J ends lost 6 bases and 2 bases, in that order; junction bases with no gene match: 3. Germline V lookup: CDR1 MNHEY, CDR2 SMNVEV (reference sequence). Clones were sequenced by immunoSEQ multiplex PCR, and TCRdb holds only the in-frame ones, with some missing. The sample has some 110,000 clones, 86% seen once. Sequencing input: peripheral blood. The chain uses TRBV27 and TRBJ1-2; 7 nucleotides align to TRBD1. This TCR was sampled from a man aged 35 to 55 with acute or convalescent COVID-19. CDR3 sequence: CASSPGQNYGYTF. The CDR3 DNA is TGTGCCAGCAGCCCGGGACAGAACTATGGCTACACCTTC.